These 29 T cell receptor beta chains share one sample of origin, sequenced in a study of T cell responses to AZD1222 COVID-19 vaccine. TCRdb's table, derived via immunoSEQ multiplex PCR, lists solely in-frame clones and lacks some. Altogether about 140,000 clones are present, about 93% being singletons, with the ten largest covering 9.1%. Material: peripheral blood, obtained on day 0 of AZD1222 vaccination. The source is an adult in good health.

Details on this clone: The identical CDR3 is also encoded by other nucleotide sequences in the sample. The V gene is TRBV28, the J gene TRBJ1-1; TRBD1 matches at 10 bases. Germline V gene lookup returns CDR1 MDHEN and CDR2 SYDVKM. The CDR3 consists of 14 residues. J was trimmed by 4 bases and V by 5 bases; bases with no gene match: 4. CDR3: CASSPGTGATEAFF. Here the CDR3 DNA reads TGTGCCAGCAGTCCCGGGACAGGGGCCACTGAAGCTTTCTTT.

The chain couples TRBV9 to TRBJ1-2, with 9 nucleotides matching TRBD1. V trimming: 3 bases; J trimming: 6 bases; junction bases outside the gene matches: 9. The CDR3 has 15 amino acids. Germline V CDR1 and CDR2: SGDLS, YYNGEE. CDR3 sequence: CASSDRDREHDGYTF. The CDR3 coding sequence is TGTGCCAGCAGCGACCGGGACAGGGAACACGATGGCTACACCTTC.

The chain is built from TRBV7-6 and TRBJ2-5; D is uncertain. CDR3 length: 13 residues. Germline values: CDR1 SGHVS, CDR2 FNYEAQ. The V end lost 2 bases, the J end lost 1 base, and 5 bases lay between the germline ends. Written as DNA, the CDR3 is TGTGCCAGCAGCTTATCCCTCCAAGAGACCCAGTACTTC. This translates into CASSLSLQETQYF. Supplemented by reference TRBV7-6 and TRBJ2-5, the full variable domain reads GAGVSQSPRYKVTKRGQDVALRCDPISGHVSLYWYRQALGQGPEFLTYFNYEAQQDKSGLPNDRFSAERPEGSISTLTIQRTEQRDSAMYRCASSLSLQETQYFGPGTRLLVL.

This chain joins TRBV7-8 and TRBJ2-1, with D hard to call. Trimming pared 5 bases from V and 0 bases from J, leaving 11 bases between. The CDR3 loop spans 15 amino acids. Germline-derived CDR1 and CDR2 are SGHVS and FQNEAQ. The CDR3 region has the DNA TGTGCCAGCAGCCTAAGTCCAGGCTCCTACAATGAGCAGTTCTTC. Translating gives CASSLSPGSYNEQFF. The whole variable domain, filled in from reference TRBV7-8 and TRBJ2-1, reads GAGVSQSPRYKVAKRGQDVALRCDPISGHVSLFWYQQALGQGPEFLTYFQNEAQLDKSGLPSDRFFAERPEGSVSTLKIQRTQQEDSAVYLCASSLSPGSYNEQFFGPGTRLTVL.

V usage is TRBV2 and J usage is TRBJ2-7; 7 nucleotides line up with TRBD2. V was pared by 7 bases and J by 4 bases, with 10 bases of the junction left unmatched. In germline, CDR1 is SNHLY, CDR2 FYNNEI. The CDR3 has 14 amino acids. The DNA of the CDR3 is TGTGCCAGCAACGACTTGCGGGGGTATTACGAGCAGTACTTC. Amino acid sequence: CASNDLRGYYEQYF.

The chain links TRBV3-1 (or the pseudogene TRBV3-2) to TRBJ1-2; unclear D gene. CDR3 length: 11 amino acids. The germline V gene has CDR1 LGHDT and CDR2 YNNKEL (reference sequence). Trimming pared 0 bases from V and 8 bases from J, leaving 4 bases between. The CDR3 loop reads CASSQEGGYTF. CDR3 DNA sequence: TGTGCCAGCAGCCAAGAGGGGGGCTACACCTTC.

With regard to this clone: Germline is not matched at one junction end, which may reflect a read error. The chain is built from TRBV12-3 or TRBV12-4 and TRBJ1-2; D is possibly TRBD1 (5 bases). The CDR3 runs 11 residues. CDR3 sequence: CASAGANGHTF. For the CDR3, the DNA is TGTGCCAGCGCTGGGGCTAATGGCCACACCTTC.

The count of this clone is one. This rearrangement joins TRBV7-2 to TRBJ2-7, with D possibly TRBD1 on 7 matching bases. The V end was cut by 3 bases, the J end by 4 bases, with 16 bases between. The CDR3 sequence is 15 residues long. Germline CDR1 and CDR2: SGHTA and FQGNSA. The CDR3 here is CASSLTPEGAYEQYF. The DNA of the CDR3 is TGTGCCAGCAGCTTGACACCGGAGGGGGCGTACGAGCAGTACTTC.

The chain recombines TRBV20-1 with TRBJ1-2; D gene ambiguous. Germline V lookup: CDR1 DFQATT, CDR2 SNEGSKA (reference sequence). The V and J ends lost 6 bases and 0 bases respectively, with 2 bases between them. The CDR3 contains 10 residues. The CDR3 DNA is TGCAGTGCAGCTAACTATGGCTACACCTTC. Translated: CSAANYGYTF.

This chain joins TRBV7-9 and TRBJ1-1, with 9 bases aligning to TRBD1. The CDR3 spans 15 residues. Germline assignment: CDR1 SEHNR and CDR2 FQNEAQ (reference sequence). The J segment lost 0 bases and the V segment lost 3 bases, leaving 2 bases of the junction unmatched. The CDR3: CASSLGQGVNTEAFF. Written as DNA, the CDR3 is TGTGCCAGCAGCTTGGGACAGGGAGTGAACACTGAAGCTTTCTTT.

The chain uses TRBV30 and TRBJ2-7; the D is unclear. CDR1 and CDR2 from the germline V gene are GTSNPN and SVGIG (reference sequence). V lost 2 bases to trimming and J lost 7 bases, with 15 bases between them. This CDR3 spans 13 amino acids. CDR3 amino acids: CAWSLWTLREQYF. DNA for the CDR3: TGTGCCTGGAGTCTCTGGACCCTGCGGGAGCAGTACTTC. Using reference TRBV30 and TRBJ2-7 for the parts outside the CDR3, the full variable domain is SQTIHQWPATLVQPVGSPLSLECTVEGTSNPNLYWYRQAAGRGLQLLFYSVGIGQISSEVPQNLSASRPQDRQFILSSKKLLLSDSGFYLCAWSLWTLREQYFGPGTRLTVT.

The CDR3 protein is CASSPLASGGRPSYEQYF. Here the CDR3 DNA reads TGTGCCAGCAGCCCCCTCGCCAGCGGGGGGCGCCCAAGCTACGAGCAGTACTTC. The chain uses TRBV7-9 and TRBJ2-7, with 9 bases lining up with TRBD2. This CDR3 is built from 18 residues. Trimming cost V 5 bases and J 3 bases; bases outside gene matches: 17. Looked up from germline, CDR1 is SEHNR and CDR2 is FQNEAQ (reference sequence).

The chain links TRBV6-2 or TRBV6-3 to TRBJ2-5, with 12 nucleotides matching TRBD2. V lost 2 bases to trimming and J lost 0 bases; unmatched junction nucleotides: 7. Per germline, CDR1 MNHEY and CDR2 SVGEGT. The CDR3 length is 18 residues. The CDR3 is CASSYPFTSGGNQETQYF. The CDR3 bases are TGTGCCAGCAGTTACCCCTTTACTAGCGGGGGGAACCAAGAGACCCAGTACTTC.

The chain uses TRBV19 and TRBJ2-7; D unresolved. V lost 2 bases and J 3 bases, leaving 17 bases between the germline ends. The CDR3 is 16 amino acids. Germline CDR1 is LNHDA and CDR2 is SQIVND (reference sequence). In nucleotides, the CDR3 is TGTGCCAGTAGTATACGTCGGGCAGGCGTTATCTACGAGCAGTACTTC. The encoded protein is CASSIRRAGVIYEQYF.

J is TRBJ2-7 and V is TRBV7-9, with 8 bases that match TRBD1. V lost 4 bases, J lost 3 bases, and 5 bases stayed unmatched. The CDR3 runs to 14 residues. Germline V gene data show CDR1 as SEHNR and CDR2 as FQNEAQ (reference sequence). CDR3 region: CASSSLTGGYEQYF. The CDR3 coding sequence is TGTGCCAGCAGCTCTCTTACAGGGGGCTACGAGCAGTACTTC.

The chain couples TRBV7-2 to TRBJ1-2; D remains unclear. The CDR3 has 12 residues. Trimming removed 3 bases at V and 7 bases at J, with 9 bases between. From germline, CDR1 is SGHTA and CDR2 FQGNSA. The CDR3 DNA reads TGTGCCAGCAGCTTTTCATCTATTGGCTACACCTTC. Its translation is CASSFSSIGYTF.

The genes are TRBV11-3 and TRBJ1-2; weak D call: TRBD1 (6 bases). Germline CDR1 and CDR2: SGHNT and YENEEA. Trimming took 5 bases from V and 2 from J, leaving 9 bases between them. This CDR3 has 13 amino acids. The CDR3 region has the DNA TGTGCCAGCAGCCCCGGACAGAACTATGGCTACACCTTC. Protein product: CASSPGQNYGYTF.

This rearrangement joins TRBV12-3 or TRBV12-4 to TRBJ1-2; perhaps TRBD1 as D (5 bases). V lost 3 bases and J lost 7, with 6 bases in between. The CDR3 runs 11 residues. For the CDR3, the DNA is TGTGCCAGCAGTTTGAGGGGTGGCTACACCTTC. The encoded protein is CASSLRGGYTF.

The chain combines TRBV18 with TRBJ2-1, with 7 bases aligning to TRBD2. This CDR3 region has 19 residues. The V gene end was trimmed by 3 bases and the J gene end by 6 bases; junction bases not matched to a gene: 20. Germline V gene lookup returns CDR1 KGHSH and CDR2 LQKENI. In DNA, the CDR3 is TGTGCCAGCTCACCCCCTTGGGGCGGGAGATTTTCACCCGTCAATGAGCAGTTCTTC. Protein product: CASSPPWGGRFSPVNEQFF.

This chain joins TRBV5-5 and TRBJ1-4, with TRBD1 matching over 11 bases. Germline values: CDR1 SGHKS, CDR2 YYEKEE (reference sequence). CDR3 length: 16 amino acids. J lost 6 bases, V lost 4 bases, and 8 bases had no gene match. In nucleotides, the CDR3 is TGTGCCAGCAGCACCGGTCCGGGACAGGGGGATGAAAAACTGTTTTTT. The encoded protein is CASSTGPGQGDEKLFF.

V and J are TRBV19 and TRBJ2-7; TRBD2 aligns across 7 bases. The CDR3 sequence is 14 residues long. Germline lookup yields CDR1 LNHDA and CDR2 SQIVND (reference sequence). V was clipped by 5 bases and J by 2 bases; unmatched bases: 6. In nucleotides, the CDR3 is TGTGCCAGTAGTCAGGCTAGCGGAGCCTACGAGCAGTACTTC. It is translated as CASSQASGAYEQYF.

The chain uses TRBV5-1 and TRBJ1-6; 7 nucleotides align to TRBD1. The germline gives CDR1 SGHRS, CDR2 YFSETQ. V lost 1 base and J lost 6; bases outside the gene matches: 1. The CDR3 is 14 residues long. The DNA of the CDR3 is TGCGCCAGCAGCTTGAGGACAGGTAATTCACCCCTCCACTTT. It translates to CASSLRTGNSPLHF. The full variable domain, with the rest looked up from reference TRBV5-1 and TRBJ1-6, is KAGVTQTPRYLIKTRGQQVTLSCSPISGHRSVSWYQQTPGQGLQFLFEYFSETQRNKGNFPGRFSGRQFSNSRSEMNVSTLELGDSALYLCASSLRTGNSPLHFGNGTRLTVT.

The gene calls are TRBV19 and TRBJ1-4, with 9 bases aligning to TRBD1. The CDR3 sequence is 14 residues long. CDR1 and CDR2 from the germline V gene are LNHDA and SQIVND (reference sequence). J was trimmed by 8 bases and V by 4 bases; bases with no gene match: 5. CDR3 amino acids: CASSSGQGREKLFF. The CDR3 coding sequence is TGTGCCAGTAGTAGTGGACAGGGGCGAGAAAAACTGTTTTTT. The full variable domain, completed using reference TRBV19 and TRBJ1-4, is DGGITQSPKYLFRKEGQNVTLSCEQNLNHDAMYWYRQDPGQGLRLIYYSQIVNDFQKGDIAEGYSVSREKKESFPLTVTSAQKNPTAFYLCASSSGQGREKLFFGSGTQLSVL.

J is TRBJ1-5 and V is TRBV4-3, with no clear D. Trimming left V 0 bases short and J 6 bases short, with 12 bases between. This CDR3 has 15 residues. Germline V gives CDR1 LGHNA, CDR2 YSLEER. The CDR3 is CASSQDPSGGQPQHF. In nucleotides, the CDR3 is TGCGCCAGCAGCCAAGATCCCTCAGGAGGTCAGCCCCAGCATTTT.

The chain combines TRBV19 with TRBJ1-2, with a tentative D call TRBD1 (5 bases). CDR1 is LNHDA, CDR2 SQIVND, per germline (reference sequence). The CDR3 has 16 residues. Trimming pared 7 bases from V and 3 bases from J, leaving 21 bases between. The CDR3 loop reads CASKAFGASADYGYTF. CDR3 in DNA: TGTGCCAGTAAAGCCTTCGGGGCTTCGGCGGACTATGGCTACACCTTC.

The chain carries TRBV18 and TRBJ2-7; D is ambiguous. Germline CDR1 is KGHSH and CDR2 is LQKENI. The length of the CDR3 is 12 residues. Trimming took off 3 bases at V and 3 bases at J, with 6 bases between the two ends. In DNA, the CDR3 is TGTGCCAGCTCACCGGGGAACTACGAGCAGTACTTC. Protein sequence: CASSPGNYEQYF.

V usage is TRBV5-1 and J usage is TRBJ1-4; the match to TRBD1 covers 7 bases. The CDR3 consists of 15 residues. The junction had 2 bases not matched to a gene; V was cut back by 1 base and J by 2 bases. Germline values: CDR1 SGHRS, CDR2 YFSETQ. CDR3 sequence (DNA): TGCGCCAGCAGCTTGTACAGGGGTACTAATGAAAAACTGTTTTTT. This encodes CASSLYRGTNEKLFF.

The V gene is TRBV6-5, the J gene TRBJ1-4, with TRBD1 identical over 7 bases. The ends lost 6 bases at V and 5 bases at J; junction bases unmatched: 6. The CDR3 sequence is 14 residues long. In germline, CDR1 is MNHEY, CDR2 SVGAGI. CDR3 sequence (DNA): TGTGCCAGCAGGATGGGACAGAACAATGAAAAACTGTTTTTT. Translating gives CASRMGQNNEKLFF.

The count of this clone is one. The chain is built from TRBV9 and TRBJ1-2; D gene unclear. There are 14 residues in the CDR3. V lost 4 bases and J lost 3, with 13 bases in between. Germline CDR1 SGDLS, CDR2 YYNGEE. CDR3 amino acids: CASSPRGADYGYTF. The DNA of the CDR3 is TGTGCCAGCAGCCCCCGGGGAGCAGACTATGGCTACACCTTC. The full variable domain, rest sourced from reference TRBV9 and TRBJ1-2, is DSGVTQTPKHLITATGQRVTLRCSPRSGDLSVYWYQQSLDQGLQFLIQYYNGEERAKGNILERFSAQQFPDLHSELNLSSLELGDSALYFCASSPRGADYGYTFGSGTRLTVV.